A single sample gave rise to the 8 T cell receptor beta chains below, sequenced in a study of OX40 agonist ivuxolimab in advanced cancers. The repertoire was sequenced with immunoSEQ multiplex PCR; TCRdb's copy has only in-frame clones and lacks some. Counted here are tens of thousands of clones, around 86% occurring once; the ten biggest clones make up roughly 0.95%. Source: CD4+ or CD8+ T cells sorted from blood, taken in a trial of the OX40 agonist ivuxolimab. These receptors were taken from an adult with an advanced solid tumor such as melanoma, head and neck, liver or kidney cancer.

The chain has TRBV18 and TRBJ2-7, with D tentatively TRBD2 (5 bases). This CDR3 has 14 amino acids. Germline V CDR1 and CDR2: KGHSH, LQKENI. Trimming stripped 0 bases from V and 2 bases from J, with 8 bases between. In nucleotides, the CDR3 is TGTGCCAGCTCACCACCTCGGGATCCCTACGAGCAGTACTTC. Translating it yields CASSPPRDPYEQYF.

The CDR3 region has the DNA TGCAGTGCCCCGTATGAAAAACTGTTTTTT. This codes for CSAPYEKLFF. The chain links TRBV20-1 to TRBJ1-4; the D is unclear. V lost 6 bases to trimming and J lost 6 bases, with 5 bases between them. This CDR3 has 10 amino acids. Germline V gene sequence: CDR1 DFQATT, CDR2 SNEGSKA (reference sequence).

In this sample, this clone turned up a few times. This chain connects TRBV6-1 to TRBJ1-5; TRBD1 agrees at 7 bases. Germline V lookup: CDR1 MNHNS, CDR2 SASEGT. The CDR3 is 13 residues long. J gave up 3 bases and V 8 bases, and 4 bases lay outside the gene matches. CDR3 bases: TGTGCCAGCTCAGACAGGGTCAATCAGCCCCAGCATTTT. Protein sequence: CASSDRVNQPQHF.

In its sample, this clone was seen once. The V gene is TRBV6-1, the J gene TRBJ1-4, with 10 positions matching TRBD1. V shed 4 bases, J shed 8 bases, and the junction held 4 bases outside the gene matches. Germline loops: CDR1 MNHNS, CDR2 SASEGT. The CDR3 extends over 14 amino acids. The CDR3: CASSGQGAWEKLFF. The CDR3 coding sequence is TGTGCCAGCAGTGGACAGGGGGCTTGGGAAAAACTGTTTTTT.

The V call is TRBV5-1, the J call TRBJ1-3; D remains unclear. The CDR3 sequence is 15 residues long. Germline V gives CDR1 SGHRS, CDR2 YFSETQ. Between the trimmed V and J ends, which lost 0 bases and 0 bases, there was a span of 7 bases. CDR3 amino acids: CASSLGDFSGNTIYF. CDR3 bases: TGCGCCAGCAGCTTGGGTGATTTCTCTGGAAACACCATATATTTT.

Only one count was recorded for this clone. J is TRBJ1-5 and V is TRBV5-8, with 9 bases that match TRBD1. Trimming at V came to 4 bases and at J to 4 bases, leaving 3 bases not matched to a gene. The CDR3 is 14 residues long. Germline CDR1 reads SGHTS; CDR2 reads YDEGEE. CDR3 in amino acids: CASSDGTGNQPQHF. The CDR3 DNA reads TGTGCCAGCAGCGATGGGACAGGGAATCAGCCCCAGCATTTT.

The chain combines TRBV10-3 with TRBJ1-1; tentatively, D is TRBD1 (5 bases). Germline lookup yields CDR1 ENHRY and CDR2 SYGVKD. CDR3 length: 15 amino acids. V lost 0 bases, J lost 3 bases, and 11 bases lay in between. CDR3: CAISESGGTHTEAFF. In DNA form, the CDR3 reads TGTGCCATCAGTGAGTCGGGGGGAACACACACTGAAGCTTTCTTT.

This chain connects TRBV14 to TRBJ2-3; a weak D match, TRBD1 (5 bases). The CDR3 extends over 16 amino acids. Per the germline V gene, CDR1 is SGHDN and CDR2 is FVKESK. Trimming pared 5 bases from V and 1 base from J, leaving 16 bases between. This chain's CDR3 is CASSNQGQVRTDTQYF. The CDR3 DNA reads TGTGCCAGCAGCAACCAGGGCCAGGTCCGCACAGATACGCAGTATTTT. Full variable domain (missing parts from reference TRBV14 and TRBJ2-3): EAGVTQFPSHSVIEKGQTVTLRCDPISGHDNLYWYRRVMGKEIKFLLHFVKESKQDESGMPNNRFLAERTGGTYSTLKVQPAELEDSGVYFCASSNQGQVRTDTQYFGPGTRLTVL.